Included here is one TCR beta chain sequence, with context. This CDR3 is built from 14 residues. V was cut by 1 base and J by 3 bases, with 9 bases left in between. The germline CDR1 and CDR2 sequences are SGHVS and FNYEAQ. This entry comes from a study of blood T cell repertoires in COVID-19. Across the study: COVID-19 samples collected from the United States, Italy and Spain covered acute and convalescent phases.

Produced via immunoSEQ multiplex PCR; TCRdb's table is partial and in-frame only. This table has approximately 150,000 clones, 82% appearing once. The chain couples TRBV7-6 to TRBJ1-1; D is unresolved. Specimen: peripheral blood. This clonotype was sampled from a woman aged 70 to 79 with acute or convalescent COVID-19. The DNA of the CDR3 is TGTGCCAGCAGCTTAGATCCTTCCTACACTGAAGCTTTCTTT. Protein product: CASSLDPSYTEAFF.